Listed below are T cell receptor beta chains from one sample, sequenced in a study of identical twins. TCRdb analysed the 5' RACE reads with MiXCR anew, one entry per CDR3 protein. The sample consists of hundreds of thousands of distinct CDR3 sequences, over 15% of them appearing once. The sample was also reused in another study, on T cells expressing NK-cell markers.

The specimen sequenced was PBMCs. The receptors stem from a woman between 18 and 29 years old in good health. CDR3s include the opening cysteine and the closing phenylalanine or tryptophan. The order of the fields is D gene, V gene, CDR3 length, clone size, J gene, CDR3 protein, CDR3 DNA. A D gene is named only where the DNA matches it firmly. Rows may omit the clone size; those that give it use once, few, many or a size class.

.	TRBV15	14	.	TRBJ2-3	CATSRGQGSDTQYF	TGTGCCACCAGCAGAGGTCAGGGATCAGATACGCAGTATTTT
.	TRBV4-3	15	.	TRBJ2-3	CASSQDGRITDTQYF	TGCGCCAGCAGCCAAGATGGGAGGATCACAGATACGCAGTATTTT
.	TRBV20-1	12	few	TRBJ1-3	CSALISGNTIYF	TGCAGTGCTCTAATTTCTGGAAACACCATATATTTT
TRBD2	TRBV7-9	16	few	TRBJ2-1	CASSFSLAGEYNEQFF	TGTGCCAGCAGCTTCAGCCTAGCGGGAGAGTACAATGAGCAGTTCTTC
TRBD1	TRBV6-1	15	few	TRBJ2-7	CASRKGAGGGYEQYF	TGTGCCAGCAGAAAAGGGGCAGGGGGCGGTTACGAGCAGTACTTC
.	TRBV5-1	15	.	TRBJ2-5	CASSWDSSEGETQYF	TGCGCCAGCAGCTGGGACAGCTCGGAGGGGGAGACCCAGTACTTC
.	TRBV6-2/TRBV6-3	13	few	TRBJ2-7	CASSFLAWYEQYF	TGTGCCAGCAGCTTCCTTGCATGGTACGAGCAGTACTTC
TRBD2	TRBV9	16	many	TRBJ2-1	CASSVPGLADSNEQFF	TGTGCCAGCAGCGTGCCGGGACTAGCGGATAGTAATGAGCAGTTCTTC
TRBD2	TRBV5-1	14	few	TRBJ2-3	CASSFSGGDDTQYF	TGCGCCAGCAGCTTTAGCGGGGGGGATGATACGCAGTATTTT
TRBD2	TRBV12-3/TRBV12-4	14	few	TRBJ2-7	CASSFSGRIYEQYF	TGTGCCAGCAGTTTTAGCGGGAGAATCTACGAGCAGTACTTC
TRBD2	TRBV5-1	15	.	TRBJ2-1	CASSKLGLGTNEQFF	TGCGCCAGCAGCAAGTTGGGACTAGGCACGAATGAGCAGTTTTTC
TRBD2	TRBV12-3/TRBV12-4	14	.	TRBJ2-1	CASSTREGRNEQFF	TGTGCCAGCTCAACCCGGGAGGGCCGCAATGAGCAGTTCTTC
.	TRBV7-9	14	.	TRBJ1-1	CASSFSGQGTEAFF	TGTGCCAGCAGCTTCTCGGGGCAGGGCACTGAAGCTTTCTTT
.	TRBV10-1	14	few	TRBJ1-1	CASSESPEDTEAFF	TGCGCCAGCAGTGAGTCCCCAGAGGACACTGAAGCTTTCTTT
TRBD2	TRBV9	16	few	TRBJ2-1	CASSAAGRGGKDEQFF	TGTGCCAGCAGCGCCGCGGGACGGGGGGGGAAGGATGAGCAGTTCTTC
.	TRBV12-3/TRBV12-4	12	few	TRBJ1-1	CASSLTDLEAFF	TGTGCCAGCAGTTTGACGGACCTTGAAGCTTTCTTT
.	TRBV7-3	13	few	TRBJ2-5	CALTYQGKETQYF	TGTGCCTTAACTTACCAGGGGAAAGAGACCCAGTACTTC
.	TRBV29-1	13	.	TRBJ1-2	CSVEGGFNYGYTF	TGCAGCGTTGAGGGCGGATTTAACTATGGCTACACCTTC
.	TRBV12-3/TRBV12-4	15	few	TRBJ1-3	CASCIAGSSGNTIYF	TGTGCCAGCTGTATCGCTGGGAGCTCTGGAAACACCATATATTTT
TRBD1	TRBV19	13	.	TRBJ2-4	CASRTGAQNIQYF	TGTGCCAGTAGGACAGGGGCACAAAACATTCAGTACTTC
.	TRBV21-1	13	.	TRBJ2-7	CPTRGALHYEQYF	TGCCCCACCCGAGGGGCCCTTCACTACGAGCAGTACTTC
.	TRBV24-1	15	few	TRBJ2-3	CATSDRSGESYTQYF	TGTGCCACCAGTGACCGGTCGGGGGAGAGTTATACGCAGTATTTT
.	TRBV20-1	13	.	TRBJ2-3	CSADPPQSDTQYF	TGCAGTGCTGATCCCCCCCAGTCTGATACGCAGTATTTT
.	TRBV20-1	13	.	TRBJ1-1	CSAAAGGNTEAFF	TGCAGTGCTGCCGCTGGGGGGAACACTGAAGCTTTCTTT
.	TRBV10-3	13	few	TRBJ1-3	CAISVSSGNTIYF	TGTGCCATCAGTGTCAGCTCTGGAAACACCATATATTTT
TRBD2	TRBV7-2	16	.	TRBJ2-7	CASSLRSGGTSYEQYF	TGTGCCAGCAGCTTAAGGTCCGGGGGGACCTCCTACGAGCAGTACTTC
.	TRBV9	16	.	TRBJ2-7	CASSVDVGGTSYEQYF	TGTGCCAGCAGCGTAGATGTGGGAGGCACCTCCTACGAGCAGTACTTC
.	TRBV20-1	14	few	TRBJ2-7	CSARAVSGLYEQYF	TGCAGTGCTAGAGCCGTTAGCGGCCTCTACGAGCAGTACTTC
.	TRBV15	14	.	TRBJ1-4	CATSRQGSNEKLFF	TGTGCCACCAGCAGACAGGGAAGCAATGAAAAACTGTTTTTT
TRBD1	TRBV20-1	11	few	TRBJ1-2	CSARTGTGYTF	TGCAGTGCCCGGACAGGGACTGGCTACACCTTC
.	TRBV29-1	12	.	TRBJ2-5	CSVEAGYGTQYF	TGCAGCGTTGAAGCAGGGTACGGGACCCAGTACTTC
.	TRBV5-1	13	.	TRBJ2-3	CASSLAPENTQYF	TGCGCCAGCAGCTTGGCCCCCGAAAATACGCAGTATTTT
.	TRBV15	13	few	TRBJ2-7	CATSRERSYEQYF	TGTGCCACCAGCAGAGAGCGGTCTTACGAGCAGTACTTC
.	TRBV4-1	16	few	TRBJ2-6	CASSAEGGNGANVLTF	TGCGCCAGCAGCGCAGAAGGCGGGAATGGGGCCAACGTCCTGACTTTC
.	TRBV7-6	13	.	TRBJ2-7	CASSRGRGYEQYF	TGTGCCAGCAGTCGGGGTCGCGGGTACGAGCAGTACTTC
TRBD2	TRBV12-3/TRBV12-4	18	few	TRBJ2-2	CASSLLAGGPSGSGELFF	TGTGCCAGCAGTTTACTAGCGGGAGGGCCCTCCGGGTCCGGGGAGCTGTTTTTT
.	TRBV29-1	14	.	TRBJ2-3	CSVEVGADPDTQYF	TGCAGCGTTGAGGTCGGGGCTGATCCAGATACGCAGTATTTT
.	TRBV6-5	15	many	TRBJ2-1	CASSYSFTQPNEQFF	TGTGCCAGCAGTTACAGTTTCACACAGCCCAATGAGCAGTTCTTC
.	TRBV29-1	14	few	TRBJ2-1	CSVVWEPSYNEQFF	TGCAGCGTTGTCTGGGAACCTTCCTACAATGAGCAGTTCTTC
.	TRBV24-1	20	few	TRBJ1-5	CATSEQHQGPQGGENQPQHF	TGTGCCACCAGTGAACAGCATCAGGGGCCGCAAGGAGGAGAAAATCAGCCCCAGCATTTT
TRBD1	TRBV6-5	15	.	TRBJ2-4	CASSYSDRGRDIQYF	TGTGCCAGCAGTTATTCCGACAGGGGGAGAGACATTCAGTACTTC
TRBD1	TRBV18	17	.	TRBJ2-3	CASSPYGQGWRTDTQYF	TGTGCCAGCTCACCGTATGGACAGGGATGGCGCACAGATACGCAGTATTTT
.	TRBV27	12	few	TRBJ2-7	CASRAERDEQYF	TGTGCCAGCAGAGCTGAGCGAGACGAGCAGTACTTC
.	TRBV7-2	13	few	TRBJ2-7	CASRRGRNYEQYF	TGTGCCAGCAGACGAGGGAGGAACTACGAGCAGTACTTC
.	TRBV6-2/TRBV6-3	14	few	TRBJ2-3	CASSYPGFTDTQYF	TGTGCCAGCAGTTACCCGGGGTTCACAGATACGCAGTATTTT
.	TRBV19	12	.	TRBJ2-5	CASSIGEETQYF	TGTGCCAGTAGTATAGGAGAAGAGACCCAGTACTTC
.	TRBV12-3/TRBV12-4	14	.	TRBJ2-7	CASSFRLSSYEQYF	TGTGCCAGCAGTTTCAGGCTTAGCTCCTACGAGCAGTACTTC
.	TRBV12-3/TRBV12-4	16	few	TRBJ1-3	CASRTREGSTGNTIYF	TGTGCCAGCAGAACTCGCGAGGGGTCGACTGGAAACACCATATATTTT
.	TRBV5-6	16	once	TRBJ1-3	CASSLGLGNSGNTIYF	TGTGCCAGCAGCCTGGGGCTTGGGAACTCTGGAAACACCATATATTTT
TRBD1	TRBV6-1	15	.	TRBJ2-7	CASSEEWGQGGEQYF	TGTGCCAGCAGTGAAGAATGGGGACAGGGAGGCGAGCAGTACTTC
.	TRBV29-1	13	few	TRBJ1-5	CSIRGGSNQPQHF	TGCAGCATCAGGGGCGGTAGCAATCAGCCCCAGCATTTT
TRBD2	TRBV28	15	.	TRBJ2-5	CASSSLAGGAETQYF	TGTGCCAGCAGTTCGTTAGCGGGAGGGGCAGAGACCCAGTACTTC
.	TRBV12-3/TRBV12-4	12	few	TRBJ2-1	CASSLAGLQQFF	TGTGCCAGCAGTTTAGCGGGACTCCAGCAGTTCTTC